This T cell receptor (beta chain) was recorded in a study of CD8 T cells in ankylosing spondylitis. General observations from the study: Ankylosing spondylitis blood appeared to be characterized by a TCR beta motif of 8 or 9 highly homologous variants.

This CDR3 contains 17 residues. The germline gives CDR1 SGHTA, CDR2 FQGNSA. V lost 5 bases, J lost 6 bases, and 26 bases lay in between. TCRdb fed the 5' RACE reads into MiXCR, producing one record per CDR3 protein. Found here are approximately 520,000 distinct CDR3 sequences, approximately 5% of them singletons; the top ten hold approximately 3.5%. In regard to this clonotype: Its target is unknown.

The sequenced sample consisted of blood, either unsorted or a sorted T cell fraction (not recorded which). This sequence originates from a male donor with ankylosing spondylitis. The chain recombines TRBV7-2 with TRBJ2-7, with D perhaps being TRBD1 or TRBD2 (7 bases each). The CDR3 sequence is CASSPRGSGRGGFEQYF. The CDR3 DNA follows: TGTGCCAGCAGCCCTAGGGGAAGTGGCAGGGGGGGGTTCGAGCAGTACTTC.